The T cell receptor beta chain under discussion was sequenced for a study of blood T cell repertoires in COVID-19. Turning to the study itself: The samples span acute and convalescent COVID-19 from the United States, Italy and Spain. T cells, B-cell-depleted T cells, or PBMCs provided the cDNA or gDNA that served as material.

The protocol was immunoSEQ multiplex PCR, while the TCRdb copy is restricted to in-frame clones and leaves out a portion. The data contain some 160,000 clones, 65% to 85% of them seen just once; the ten biggest clones take up around a fifth. Germline loops: CDR1 MDHEN, CDR2 SYDVKM. Deletions cut 8 bases from V and 10 bases from J, with 14 bases between. This CDR3 has 11 residues. This TCR derives from a woman aged 70-85 years who had recovered from COVID-19. The rearrangement joins TRBV28 to TRBJ1-1, with D possibly TRBD1 on 5 matching bases. Specimen: peripheral blood. The CDR3 here is CASGGELGAFF. In DNA, the CDR3 is TGTGCCAGCGGGGGGGAGTTGGGAGCTTTCTTT.